These T cell receptor beta chains were read from a single sample in a study of blood T cell repertoires in COVID-19. TCRdb keeps only in-frame clones here, not all; method: immunoSEQ multiplex PCR. The repertoire holds fewer than 90,000 clones, around 90% seen once, with more than 14% in the top ten. Sequencing was done on a sample of peripheral blood. These receptors all stem from a male donor with acute or convalescent COVID-19. Each CDR3 is given with its conserved first and last residue. Each record gives: CDR3 length, D gene, J gene, V gene, clone size, CDR3 protein, CDR3 DNA. A D gene is named only where the DNA matches it firmly. Part of the rows lack a size; the others show once, few, many or a class for expanded clones.

cdr3_length: 18; d_call: TRBD2; j_call: TRBJ2-1; v_call: TRBV7-2; clone_size: NA; cdr3_aa: CASSSGLAGPSSYNEQFF; cdr3_nt: TGTGCCAGCAGCTCGGGACTAGCGGGGCCGAGCTCCTACAATGAGCAGTTCTTC
cdr3_length: 18; d_call: TRBD2; j_call: TRBJ2-5; v_call: TRBV19; clone_size: NA; cdr3_aa: CASSIVGGRGESGETQYF; cdr3_nt: TGTGCCAGTAGTATAGTAGGCGGGCGGGGGGAATCCGGAGAGACCCAGTACTTC
cdr3_length: 15; d_call: NA; j_call: TRBJ1-6; v_call: TRBV5-8; clone_size: NA; cdr3_aa: CASSFGTTYNSPLHF; cdr3_nt: TGTGCCAGCAGCTTTGGGACAACCTATAATTCACCCCTCCACTTT
cdr3_length: 15; d_call: NA; j_call: TRBJ1-6; v_call: TRBV7-2; clone_size: NA; cdr3_aa: CASSSRGALNSPLHF; cdr3_nt: TGTGCCAGCAGCTCTCGGGGGGCGCTGAATTCACCCCTCCACTTT
cdr3_length: 13; d_call: TRBD1; j_call: TRBJ1-6; v_call: TRBV6-5; clone_size: NA; cdr3_aa: CASSLTGQAPLHF; cdr3_nt: TGTGCCAGCAGTCTGACGGGACAGGCACCCCTCCACTTT
cdr3_length: 15; d_call: TRBD1; j_call: TRBJ2-1; v_call: TRBV11-2; clone_size: NA; cdr3_aa: CASSGRGSSYNEQFF; cdr3_nt: TGTGCCAGCAGCGGCAGGGGGAGCTCCTACAATGAGCAGTTCTTC
cdr3_length: 14; d_call: TRBD1; j_call: TRBJ2-5; v_call: TRBV5-1; clone_size: NA; cdr3_aa: CASSGTGGGETQYF; cdr3_nt: TGCGCCAGCAGCGGGACAGGGGGAGGAGAGACCCAGTACTTC
cdr3_length: 15; d_call: NA; j_call: TRBJ1-2; v_call: TRBV7-8; clone_size: once; cdr3_aa: CASSLWSGGDYGYTF; cdr3_nt: TGTGCCAGCAGCTTATGGTCAGGAGGAGACTATGGCTACACCTTC
cdr3_length: 13; d_call: NA; j_call: TRBJ1-1; v_call: TRBV5-1; clone_size: NA; cdr3_aa: CASSLDPGTEAFF; cdr3_nt: TGCGCCAGCAGCTTGGATCCGGGCACTGAAGCTTTCTTT
cdr3_length: 18; d_call: TRBD2; j_call: TRBJ2-3; v_call: TRBV5-4; clone_size: NA; cdr3_aa: CASSLAGGPSGGTDTQYF; cdr3_nt: TGTGCCAGCAGTTTAGCGGGGGGGCCGTCGGGTGGCACAGATACGCAGTATTTT
cdr3_length: 14; d_call: TRBD2; j_call: TRBJ2-7; v_call: TRBV3-1/TRBV3-2; clone_size: NA; cdr3_aa: CASSPRGGHYEQYF; cdr3_nt: TGTGCCAGCAGCCCGCGGGGGGGACACTACGAGCAGTACTTC
cdr3_length: 14; d_call: NA; j_call: TRBJ1-1; v_call: TRBV25-1; clone_size: NA; cdr3_aa: CASSVAGVGTEAFF; cdr3_nt: TGTGCCAGCAGTGTGGCAGGGGTTGGGACTGAAGCTTTCTTT
cdr3_length: 18; d_call: TRBD1; j_call: TRBJ2-3; v_call: TRBV7-9; clone_size: NA; cdr3_aa: CASSLAGSGRGTTDTQYF; cdr3_nt: TGTGCCAGCAGCTTAGCGGGGTCGGGCAGGGGGACCACAGATACGCAGTATTTT
cdr3_length: 15; d_call: NA; j_call: TRBJ1-5; v_call: TRBV7-9; clone_size: NA; cdr3_aa: CASSLGQASNQPQHF; cdr3_nt: TGTGCCAGCAGCTTAGGGCAGGCTAGCAATCAGCCCCAGCATTTT
cdr3_length: 12; d_call: NA; j_call: TRBJ1-2; v_call: TRBV20-1; clone_size: NA; cdr3_aa: CSASLGAYGYTF; cdr3_nt: TGCAGTGCTAGTCTTGGGGCATATGGCTACACCTTC
cdr3_length: 13; d_call: NA; j_call: TRBJ2-1; v_call: TRBV3-1/TRBV3-2; clone_size: NA; cdr3_aa: CASSQSADNEQFF; cdr3_nt: TGTGCCAGCAGCCAATCGGCGGACAATGAGCAGTTCTTC
cdr3_length: 14; d_call: NA; j_call: TRBJ1-2; v_call: TRBV6-5; clone_size: NA; cdr3_aa: CASRARGGGYGYTF; cdr3_nt: TGTGCCAGCAGAGCTAGGGGGGGCGGCTATGGCTACACCTTC